The clone carrying this T cell receptor (beta chain) was found a few times. Its antigen is undetermined. These data come from a study of T cell repertoires in cytomegalovirus infection. Whole-study context: CMV infection and matching HLA type were both indicated by public TCR beta signatures.

Trimming took off 4 bases at V and 7 bases at J, with 14 bases between the two ends. CDR1 MNHEY and CDR2 SMNVEV come from the germline V gene (reference sequence). The CDR3 sequence is 15 residues long. Findings of the study overall: The ex vivo response was dominated by HLA-C-restricted CMV-specific TCR beta clonotypes.

TCRdb re-called the reads through MiXCR, storing one row per CDR3 protein. The top ten clones hold around 2.6% of a sample with more than 650,000 distinct CDR3 sequences, less than 40% of them seen once. The clonotype comes from a human donor in good health (CMV status not recorded). Some clones in this sample may be carry-over from other donors' samples. The sample comprised PBMCs. This chain uses TRBV27 with TRBJ1-6, with D possibly TRBD1 on 5 matching bases. The CDR3 sequence: CASSYQGNWNSPLHF. The CDR3 region has the DNA TGTGCCAGCAGTTATCAGGGCAATTGGAATTCACCCCTCCACTTT.